The 22 T cell receptor beta chains presented below share a single source sample, sequenced in a study of cytomegalovirus exposure and HLA in healthy donors (dated by TCRdb to 2016 to 2017). The library was made by the immunoSEQ multiplex PCR assay. For the multiplex PCR, a mixture combining 60 forward primers for TCR Vbeta segments and 13 reverse primers for TCR Jbeta segments was used. TCRdb took over this immuneACCESS table, retaining in-frame rearrangements with V and J assigned. Such tables are incomplete; in checked studies, under half of the missing clones stem from an unresolved V gene, and the remainder is unexplained. This sample gives about 160,000 clones in total; around 77% of them show up just once. The ten biggest clones cover roughly 3.7% of the sample. Sequencing used PBMCs. The source of these receptors is a man aged 30 to 39 in good health and CMV-seropositive.

The chain's CDR3 is CASSPQGASTDTQYF. The CDR3 DNA reads as TGCGCCAGCAGCCCACAGGGGGCTAGCACAGATACGCAGTATTTT. The rearrangement joins TRBV5-1 to TRBJ2-3, with 9 bases lining up with TRBD1. Germline loops: CDR1 SGHRS, CDR2 YFSETQ. The CDR3 length is 15 residues. Losses at the gene ends were 4 bases for V and 0 bases for J; bases not matched to a gene: 3.

This chain joins TRBV12-1 and TRBJ1-1. TRBV12-1 has pseudogene status. The CDR3 has 20 amino acids. As DNA, the CDR3 is TGTGCCAGCAGCTTTGCGCTCGCACGCTCTAAGGAGTCCGCGAACACTGAAGCTTTCTTT. Amino acids: CASSFALARSKESANTEAFF.

CDR3 sequence (DNA): TGTGCCAGCAGCTCAGTTAGACAGGGGAGCTACGAGCAGTACTTC. Protein: CASSSVRQGSYEQYF. The chain recombines TRBV7-9 with TRBJ2-7, with TRBD1 matching over 8 bases. This CDR3 contains 15 residues. The germline V gene has CDR1 SEHNR and CDR2 FQNEAQ (reference sequence). The ends lost 4 bases at V and 3 bases at J; junction bases unmatched: 8.

As to this clone: In the same sample, other DNA sequences code for this CDR3. This chain connects TRBV7-9 to TRBJ2-7; 7 bases agree with TRBD2. Germline CDR1 SEHNR, CDR2 FQNEAQ (reference sequence). CDR3 length: 12 amino acids. The V and J ends lost 6 bases and 6 bases, in that order; junction bases with no gene match: 5. CDR3 residues: CASRGGTGEQYF. CDR3 nucleotide sequence: TGTGCCAGCAGGGGGGGGACTGGCGAGCAGTACTTC.

The V call is TRBV11-2, the J call TRBJ1-2, with D uncertain. This CDR3 region has 13 residues. CDR1 is SGHAT, CDR2 FQNNGV, per germline. Trimming removed 6 bases at V and 2 bases at J, with 10 bases between. The CDR3: CASSPGRNYGYTF. CDR3 bases: TGTGCCAGCAGTCCCGGGAGGAACTATGGCTACACCTTC.

This chain connects TRBV13 to TRBJ1-2; 8 nucleotides align to TRBD1. Germline assignment: CDR1 PRHDT and CDR2 FYEKMQ (reference sequence). The CDR3 extends over 16 amino acids. V lost 4 bases and J lost 3; bases outside the gene matches: 10. The CDR3 sequence is CASSYSGTGPYYGYTF. The CDR3 DNA follows: TGTGCCAGCAGCTATTCCGGGACAGGACCTTACTATGGCTACACCTTC.

V gene TRBV7-9 combines with J gene TRBJ1-4; TRBD1 might be the D (5 bases). The germline CDR1 and CDR2 sequences are SEHNR and FQNEAQ (reference sequence). V lost 4 bases and J lost 8, with 14 bases in between. This CDR3 spans 14 amino acids. CDR3 DNA: TGTGCCAGCAGCTCTTTGGGGGGGAGCGAAAAACTGTTTTTT. It codes for CASSSLGGSEKLFF.

The V and J genes are TRBV28 and TRBJ1-1; D unclear. Trimming took 3 bases from V and 3 from J, leaving 5 bases between them. Germline CDR1 is MDHEN and CDR2 is SYDVKM. This CDR3 has 12 amino acids. CDR3 bases: TGTGCCAGCAGTTTCGCGGACACTGAAGCTTTCTTT. It is translated as CASSFADTEAFF.

V is TRBV28 and J is TRBJ1-4; 9 bases are shared with TRBD1. Germline assignment: CDR1 MDHEN and CDR2 SYDVKM. This CDR3 has 15 residues. V lost 5 bases, J lost 4 bases, and 5 bases stayed unmatched. CDR3 amino acids: CASSAPGQGNEKLFF. DNA for the CDR3: TGTGCCAGCAGTGCCCCGGGACAGGGTAATGAAAAACTGTTTTTT. The full variable domain, its missing parts supplied by reference TRBV28 and TRBJ1-4, is DVKVTQSSRYLVKRTGEKVFLECVQDMDHENMFWYRQDPGLGLRLIYFSYDVKMKEKGDIPEGYSVSREKKERFSLILESASTNQTSMYLCASSAPGQGNEKLFFGSGTQLSVL.

This clone was counted a few times. The chain has TRBV5-6 and TRBJ1-1; D gene uncertain. Germline CDR1 is SGHDT and CDR2 is YYEEEE. Trimming stripped 0 bases from V and 1 base from J, with 4 bases between. The CDR3 runs to 13 residues. CDR3 nucleotide sequence: TGTGCCAGCAGCTTGGACAGGAACACTGAAGCTTTCTTT. As protein: CASSLDRNTEAFF.

The table lists this clone with a count of one. J is TRBJ2-7 and V is TRBV28; tentative D call: TRBD1 (5 bases). CDR3 length equals 17 residues. V was trimmed by 2 bases and J by 7 bases, leaving 24 bases between them. The germline CDR1 and CDR2 sequences are MDHEN and SYDVKM. CDR3 sequence: CASSLGERGSGFEEQYF. The DNA of the CDR3 is TGTGCCAGCAGTTTAGGAGAAAGGGGCTCGGGTTTCGAAGAGCAGTACTTC. The full variable domain, rest sourced from reference TRBV28 and TRBJ2-7, is DVKVTQSSRYLVKRTGEKVFLECVQDMDHENMFWYRQDPGLGLRLIYFSYDVKMKEKGDIPEGYSVSREKKERFSLILESASTNQTSMYLCASSLGERGSGFEEQYFGPGTRLTVT.

J is TRBJ1-4 and V is TRBV5-1; TRBD1 is a possible D gene (5 bases). Looked up from germline, CDR1 is SGHRS and CDR2 is YFSETQ. V was clipped by 4 bases and J by 7 bases, with 11 bases between them. This CDR3 region has 13 residues. This CDR3 reads CASSLLQGEKLFF. CDR3 bases: TGCGCCAGCAGCCTCCTCCAGGGTGAAAAACTGTTTTTT.

This chain connects TRBV19 to TRBJ2-5; a weak D match, TRBD2 (5 bases). CDR3 length equals 14 residues. Germline loops: CDR1 LNHDA, CDR2 SQIVND (reference sequence). V shed 3 bases and J shed 0 bases, with 8 bases lying between them. The CDR3 spells CASSMYGDQETQYF. CDR3 DNA: TGTGCCAGTAGTATGTACGGGGACCAAGAGACCCAGTACTTC.

This clone was counted between two and nine times. The gene calls are TRBV11-3 and TRBJ1-1; 12 bases are a match to TRBD1. This CDR3 comprises 16 residues. V shed 6 bases, J shed 1 base, and the junction held 6 bases outside the gene matches. Germline assignment: CDR1 SGHNT and CDR2 YENEEA. CDR3: CASSPGTGGWNTEAFF. Written as DNA, the CDR3 is TGTGCCAGCAGTCCCGGGACAGGGGGCTGGAACACTGAAGCTTTCTTT.

V usage is TRBV30 and J usage is TRBJ1-2; D unresolved. V was shortened by 2 bases and J by 4 bases, with 14 bases between the two germline ends. CDR3 length: 14 residues. The germline gives CDR1 GTSNPN, CDR2 SVGIG (reference sequence). CDR3 sequence reads: CAWSTPGRFYGYTF. The DNA for the CDR3 is TGTGCCTGGAGTACTCCAGGAAGATTCTATGGCTACACCTTC.

The rearrangement links TRBV5-1 to TRBJ2-7; TRBD1 might be the D (6 bases). V lost 5 bases to trimming and J lost 7 bases, with 13 bases between them. Germline CDR1 reads SGHRS; CDR2 reads YFSETQ. The CDR3 has 12 amino acids. The CDR3 sequence: CASRDSLEEQYF. Here the CDR3 DNA reads TGCGCCAGCAGGGACAGCCTCGAGGAGCAGTACTTC.

The chain couples TRBV6-5 to TRBJ2-3; the D gene is possibly TRBD2 (6 bases). The germline V gene has CDR1 MNHEY and CDR2 SVGAGI. V was trimmed by 6 bases and J by 1 base, leaving 11 bases between them. This CDR3 comprises 14 residues. CDR3 in amino acids: CASRKSGRTDTQYF. CDR3 sequence (DNA): TGTGCCAGCAGGAAAAGCGGGCGCACAGATACGCAGTATTTT.

A single count supports this clone. The chain couples TRBV10-3 to TRBJ1-1; 8 positions match TRBD1. CDR1 and CDR2 from the germline V gene are ENHRY and SYGVKD. This CDR3 comprises 13 residues. V was pared by 8 bases and J by 7 bases, with 9 bases of the junction left unmatched. CDR3 residues: CAIEGQGAGEAFF. CDR3 bases: TGTGCCATCGAGGGGCAGGGGGCAGGTGAAGCTTTCTTT.

The chain joins TRBV10-3 to TRBJ2-6; no definite D call. This CDR3 is built from 15 residues. The germline V gene has CDR1 ENHRY and CDR2 SYGVKD. V gave up 3 bases and J gave up 2 bases, with 8 bases separating them. The CDR3 loop reads CAISDSVAGANVLTF. In nucleotides, the CDR3 is TGTGCCATCAGTGACTCGGTCGCTGGGGCCAACGTCCTGACTTTC.

This clone was observed a single time. The chain has TRBV4-1 and TRBJ1-4; 7 bases are a match to TRBD1. Unmatched junction bases numbered 10, after V lost 8 bases and J lost 10 bases. CDR1 is MGHRA and CDR2 is YSYEKL in the germline V gene. The CDR3 sequence is 13 residues long. The CDR3 here is CASGGTVRGKLFF. In DNA, the CDR3 is TGCGCCAGCGGGGGGACAGTTCGTGGAAAACTGTTTTTT.

This chain joins TRBV5-1 and TRBJ2-5; 10 bases are shared with TRBD2. The V gene end was trimmed by 3 bases and the J gene end by 2 bases; junction bases not matched to a gene: 10. The CDR3 runs to 17 residues. The germline CDR1 and CDR2 sequences are SGHRS and YFSETQ. The CDR3 reads CASSSPTSGAPQETQYF. CDR3 nucleotides: TGCGCCAGCAGCTCACCCACTAGCGGGGCACCACAAGAGACCCAGTACTTC.

The gene calls are TRBV7-3 and TRBJ2-5, with 7 bases identical to TRBD2. Per the germline V gene, CDR1 is SGHTA and CDR2 is FQGTGA. Trimming cost V 4 bases and J 3 bases; bases outside gene matches: 8. This CDR3 contains 15 residues. CDR3 protein: CASSYVVGGEETQYF. CDR3 nucleotide sequence: TGTGCCAGCAGCTATGTGGTTGGGGGGGAAGAGACCCAGTACTTC.